The 22 T cell receptor beta chains presented below share a single source sample, sequenced in a study of blood T cell repertoires in COVID-19. Assay: immunoSEQ multiplex PCR; the TCRdb copy retains only in-frame clones and omits some. The table lists over 300,000 clones, roughly 82% of them singletons. The sequencing sample was made of peripheral blood. Source of these receptors: a woman aged 45-65 years with acute or convalescent COVID-19.

This clone was recorded a few times. V and J are TRBV28 and TRBJ2-7; 10 nucleotides agree with TRBD1. The V gene end was trimmed by 5 bases and the J gene end by 6 bases; junction bases not matched to a gene: 10. The CDR3 has 15 residues. CDR1 and CDR2 from the germline V gene are MDHEN and SYDVKM. DNA for the CDR3: TGTGCCAGCAGTCCTCCCGGGACAGGGGTCGCCGAGCAGTACTTC. It translates to CASSPPGTGVAEQYF. Full variable domain (missing parts from reference TRBV28 and TRBJ2-7): DVKVTQSSRYLVKRTGEKVFLECVQDMDHENMFWYRQDPGLGLRLIYFSYDVKMKEKGDIPEGYSVSREKKERFSLILESASTNQTSMYLCASSPPGTGVAEQYFGPGTRLTVT.

The chain joins TRBV9 to TRBJ2-7; 8 nucleotides agree with TRBD2. After removal of 4 bases from V and 2 bases from J, the junction contained 14 bases not matched to a gene. The germline V gene has CDR1 SGDLS and CDR2 YYNGEE. The CDR3 runs 17 residues. CDR3 in amino acids: CASSPFGGGLAAYEQYF. The CDR3 DNA follows: TGTGCCAGCAGCCCCTTCGGGGGGGGGCTAGCAGCCTACGAGCAGTACTTC.

This chain uses TRBV28 with TRBJ1-2; perhaps TRBD1 as D (6 bases). CDR3 length equals 14 residues. Germline-derived CDR1 and CDR2 are MDHEN and SYDVKM. V shed 8 bases and J shed 3 bases, with 16 bases lying between them. CDR3 coding DNA: TGTGCCAGCGTCGAGACAGGCGTAGACTATGGCTACACCTTC. The encoded protein is CASVETGVDYGYTF.

Note on this clone: At the DNA level, this CDR3 is encoded by other sequences in the same sample as well. The chain is built from TRBV30 and TRBJ1-1; D remains unclear. The CDR3 runs 13 residues. The germline V gene has CDR1 GTSNPN and CDR2 SVGIG (reference sequence). The V gene lost 0 bases and the J gene lost 5 bases, with 10 bases spanning the gap. The chain's CDR3 is CAWSVTGGTEAFF. Here the CDR3 DNA reads TGTGCCTGGAGTGTTACGGGAGGTACTGAAGCTTTCTTT.

The chain recombines TRBV7-9 with TRBJ2-4; TRBD2 matches 8 bases. This CDR3 spans 17 amino acids. CDR1 SEHNR and CDR2 FQNEAQ come from the germline V gene (reference sequence). J gave up 0 bases and V 1 base, and 5 bases lay outside the gene matches. The CDR3: CASSLGLAGAAKNIQYF. As DNA, the CDR3 is TGTGCCAGCAGCTTAGGTCTAGCGGGTGCAGCCAAAAACATTCAGTACTTC.

On this clone: One end of the junction does not line up with germline, which may come from a read error. The chain employs TRBV2 and TRBJ1-2; D gene ambiguous. Per germline, CDR1 SNHLY and CDR2 FYNNEI. This CDR3 region has 16 residues. The CDR3 bases are TGTGCCAGCAGGGAAGGGCAGATATCCATTCTTTATGGCTACACCTTC. Encoded protein: CASREGQISILYGYTF.

The chain links TRBV6-5 to TRBJ1-2; D is possibly TRBD1 (6 bases). With 7 bases removed from V and 7 bases from J, the gap between germline ends came to 16 bases. Germline loops: CDR1 MNHEY, CDR2 SVGAGI. The CDR3 runs 13 residues. CDR3 DNA: TGTGCCAGCACCCCGAGGGGGGGATTTGGCTACACCTTC. This codes for CASTPRGGFGYTF.

This clone was counted once. The genes are TRBV6-5 and TRBJ2-3, with a weak D call TRBD1 (6 bases). Trimming cost V 3 bases and J 0 bases, with 7 bases left between them. The CDR3 consists of 14 residues. The germline CDR1 and CDR2 sequences are MNHEY and SVGAGI. The CDR3 DNA reads as TGTGCCAGCAGTTATACAGGGAGCACAGATACGCAGTATTTT. This translates into CASSYTGSTDTQYF.

The V gene is TRBV5-1, the J gene TRBJ2-3; a weak D match, TRBD2 (5 bases). The V end lost 1 base, the J end lost 0 bases, and 9 bases lay between the germline ends. This CDR3 spans 15 amino acids. Germline CDR1 SGHRS, CDR2 YFSETQ. This CDR3 reads CASSLSGGSTDTQYF. The CDR3, as DNA: TGCGCCAGCAGCTTGAGTGGCGGGAGCACAGATACGCAGTATTTT.

V usage is TRBV4-2 and J usage is TRBJ2-7; tentatively, D is TRBD2 (5 bases). The germline V gene encodes CDR1 LGHNA and CDR2 YNFKEQ. The CDR3 runs to 15 residues. V was trimmed by 4 bases and J by 0 bases, leaving 13 bases between them. CDR3 amino acids: CASSPSGSRSYEQYF. CDR3 bases: TGTGCCAGCAGCCCGAGCGGTTCGCGCTCCTACGAGCAGTACTTC.

The chain couples TRBV28 to TRBJ2-1; 9 bases match TRBD2. The CDR3 sequence is 15 residues long. Germline lookup yields CDR1 MDHEN and CDR2 SYDVKM. V dropped 3 bases and J dropped 6; count of bases not matched to a gene: 6. CDR3 protein: CASSFPSGRTNEQFF. The CDR3 region has the DNA TGTGCCAGCAGTTTTCCCAGCGGGAGGACCAATGAGCAGTTCTTC.

The J gene is TRBJ2-1, the V gene TRBV5-4, with D perhaps matching TRBD2 (6 bases). CDR3 size: 18 residues. Per the germline V gene, CDR1 is SGHNT and CDR2 is YYREEE (reference sequence). Trimming removed 4 bases at V and 0 bases at J, with 20 bases between. DNA for the CDR3: TGTGCCAGCAGCGCCCGATACATCGGAGGGACCTCCTACAATGAGCAGTTCTTC. Encoded protein: CASSARYIGGTSYNEQFF. Full variable domain (remainder filled in from reference TRBV5-4 and TRBJ2-1): ETGVTQSPTHLIKTRGQQVTLRCSSQSGHNTVSWYQQALGQGPQFIFQYYREEENGRGNFPPRFSGLQFPNYSSELNVNALELDDSALYLCASSARYIGGTSYNEQFFGPGTRLTVL.

The chain is built from TRBV7-2 and TRBJ2-5; tentative D call: TRBD2 (5 bases). Germline V gene sequence: CDR1 SGHTA, CDR2 FQGNSA. The CDR3 runs 14 residues. V shed 4 bases and J shed 5 bases, with 14 bases lying between them. The CDR3 reads CASSYQLGVETQYF. In DNA, the CDR3 is TGTGCCAGCAGCTATCAACTAGGAGTGGAGACCCAGTACTTC.

The count of this clone is one. V is TRBV6-4 and J is TRBJ2-1; 7 nucleotides align to TRBD1. The germline V gene encodes CDR1 MRHNA and CDR2 SNTAGT. The V segment lost 4 bases and the J segment 9 bases; nucleotides outside the gene matches: 9. The CDR3 is made up of 14 amino acids. Here the CDR3 reads CASSAAGGYPEQFF. Here the CDR3 DNA reads TGTGCCAGCAGTGCGGCAGGGGGTTATCCTGAGCAGTTCTTC.

This chain connects TRBV7-3 to TRBJ2-1; D is ambiguous. Between the trimmed V and J ends, which lost 2 bases and 3 bases, there was a span of 5 bases. Germline values: CDR1 SGHTA, CDR2 FQGTGA. There are 13 residues in the CDR3. CDR3 loop: CASSLGLYNEQFF. The CDR3 DNA reads TGTGCCAGCAGCTTAGGCCTCTACAATGAGCAGTTCTTC.

The CDR3 protein is CASSPQGGRGNEQFF. The DNA for the CDR3 is TGCGCCAGCAGCCCACAAGGCGGACGGGGCAATGAGCAGTTCTTC. V is TRBV5-1 and J is TRBJ2-1; a possible D gene is TRBD2 (5 bases). Germline V gene sequence: CDR1 SGHRS, CDR2 YFSETQ. Trimming removed 4 bases at V and 6 bases at J, with 17 bases between. This CDR3 comprises 15 residues. The whole variable domain, filled in from reference TRBV5-1 and TRBJ2-1, reads KAGVTQTPRYLIKTRGQQVTLSCSPISGHRSVSWYQQTPGQGLQFLFEYFSETQRNKGNFPGRFSGRQFSNSRSEMNVSTLELGDSALYLCASSPQGGRGNEQFFGPGTRLTVL.

The rearrangement links TRBV19 to TRBJ2-2, with D hard to call. Between the trimmed V and J ends, which lost 3 bases and 4 bases, there was a span of 6 bases. Germline CDR1 LNHDA, CDR2 SQIVND (reference sequence). This CDR3 is built from 13 residues. The CDR3 DNA follows: TGTGCCAGTAGTATGAGGTTCACCGGGGAGCTGTTTTTT. Its protein is CASSMRFTGELFF.

The rearrangement links TRBV20-1 to TRBJ2-7; a weak D match, TRBD2 (5 bases). Germline values: CDR1 DFQATT, CDR2 SNEGSKA (reference sequence). The V end lost 3 bases, the J end lost 5 bases, and 11 bases lay between the germline ends. The CDR3 runs to 12 residues. The CDR3 coding sequence is TGCAGTGCTAGTCGAAACGGGGACGAGCAGTACTTC. This encodes CSASRNGDEQYF.

The CDR3 loop reads CASSFRQNTGELFF. CDR3 DNA: TGTGCCAGCAGCTTTCGACAGAACACCGGGGAGCTGTTTTTT. The chain carries TRBV11-2 and TRBJ2-2; D remains unclear. CDR3 size: 14 residues. Germline V CDR1 and CDR2: SGHAT, FQNNGV. Trimming took off 3 bases at V and 1 base at J, with 6 bases between the two ends.

There are a few counts of this clone. Other DNA sequences from this sample encode an identical CDR3 as well. Here the CDR3 DNA reads TGTGCCAGCTCACCAAGCAGGGACACTGAAGCTTTCTTT. It specifies CASSPSRDTEAFF. V usage is TRBV18 and J usage is TRBJ1-1, with a weak D call TRBD1 (5 bases). Germline-derived CDR1 and CDR2 are KGHSH and LQKENI. This CDR3 region has 13 residues. V lost 2 bases to trimming and J lost 3 bases, with 7 bases between them.

The chain links TRBV28 to TRBJ2-7; tentative D call: TRBD2 (6 bases). CDR1 and CDR2 from the germline V gene are MDHEN and SYDVKM. V gave up 9 bases and J gave up 3 bases, with 21 bases separating them. The CDR3 extends over 15 amino acids. CDR3 amino acids: CASFSDGGTYYEQYF. The CDR3 region has the DNA TGTGCCAGTTTTTCGGATGGGGGGACCTACTACGAGCAGTACTTC.

The chain links TRBV6-5 to TRBJ1-5; perhaps TRBD1 as D (6 bases). The germline V gene has CDR1 MNHEY and CDR2 SVGAGI. V lost 0 bases and J lost 6, with 12 bases in between. This CDR3 has 15 residues. Here the CDR3 reads CASSYSGQGGQPQHF. The CDR3 nucleotides are TGTGCCAGCAGTTACTCGGGACAAGGGGGTCAGCCCCAGCATTTT.